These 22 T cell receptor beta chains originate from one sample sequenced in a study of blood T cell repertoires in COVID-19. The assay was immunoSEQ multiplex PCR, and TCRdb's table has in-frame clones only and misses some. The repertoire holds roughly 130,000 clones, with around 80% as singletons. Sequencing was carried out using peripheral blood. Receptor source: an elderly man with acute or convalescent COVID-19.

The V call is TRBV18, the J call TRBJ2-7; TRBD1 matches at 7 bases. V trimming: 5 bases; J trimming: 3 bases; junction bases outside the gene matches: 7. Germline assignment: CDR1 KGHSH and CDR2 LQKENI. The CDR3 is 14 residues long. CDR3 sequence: CASSSGQSLYEQYF. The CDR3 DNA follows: TGTGCCAGCTCATCGGGACAGAGTCTCTACGAGCAGTACTTC. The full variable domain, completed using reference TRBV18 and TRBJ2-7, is NAGVMQNPRHLVRRRGQEARLRCSPMKGHSHVYWYRQLPEEGLKFMVYLQKENIIDESGMPKERFSAEFPKEGPSILRIQQVVRGDSAAYFCASSSGQSLYEQYFGPGTRLTVT.

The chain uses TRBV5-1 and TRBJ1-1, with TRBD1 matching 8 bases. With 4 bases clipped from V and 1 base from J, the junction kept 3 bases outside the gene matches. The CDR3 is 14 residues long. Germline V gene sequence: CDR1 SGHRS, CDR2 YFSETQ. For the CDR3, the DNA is TGCGCCAGCAGCCTCCAGGGGGCGAACACTGAAGCTTTCTTT. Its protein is CASSLQGANTEAFF.

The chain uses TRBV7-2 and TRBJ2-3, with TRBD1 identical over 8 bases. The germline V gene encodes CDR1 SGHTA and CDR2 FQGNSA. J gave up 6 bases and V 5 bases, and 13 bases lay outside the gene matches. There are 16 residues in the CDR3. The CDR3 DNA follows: TGTGCCAGCAGCAGAGACAGGGGTCTATCCTCCGATACGCAGTATTTT. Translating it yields CASSRDRGLSSDTQYF.

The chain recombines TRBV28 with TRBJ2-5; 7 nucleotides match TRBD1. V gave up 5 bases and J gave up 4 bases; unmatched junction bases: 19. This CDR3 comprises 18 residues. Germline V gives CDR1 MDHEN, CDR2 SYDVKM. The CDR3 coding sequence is TGTGCCAGCAGTACCGGCCGGTCGAGACAGGGCAGGAGAGAGACCCAGTACTTC. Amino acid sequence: CASSTGRSRQGRRETQYF.

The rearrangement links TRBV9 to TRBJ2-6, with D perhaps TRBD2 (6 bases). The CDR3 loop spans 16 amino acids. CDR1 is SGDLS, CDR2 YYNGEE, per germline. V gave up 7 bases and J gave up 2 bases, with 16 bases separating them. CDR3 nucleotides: TGTGCCAGCTGTCGACGGGGGAGTCCTGGGGCCAACGTCCTGACTTTC. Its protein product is CASCRRGSPGANVLTF.

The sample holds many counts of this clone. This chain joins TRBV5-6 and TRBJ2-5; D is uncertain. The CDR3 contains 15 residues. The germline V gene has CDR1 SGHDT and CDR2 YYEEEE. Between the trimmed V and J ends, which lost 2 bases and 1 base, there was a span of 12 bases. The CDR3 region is CASSFVPGPQETQYF. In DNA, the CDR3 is TGTGCCAGCAGCTTCGTGCCGGGTCCCCAAGAGACCCAGTACTTC. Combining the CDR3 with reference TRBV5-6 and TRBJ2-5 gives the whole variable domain DAGVTQSPTHLIKTRGQQVTLRCSPKSGHDTVSWYQQALGQGPQFIFQYYEEEERQRGNFPDRFSGHQFPNYSSELNVNALLLGDSALYLCASSFVPGPQETQYFGPGTRLLVL.

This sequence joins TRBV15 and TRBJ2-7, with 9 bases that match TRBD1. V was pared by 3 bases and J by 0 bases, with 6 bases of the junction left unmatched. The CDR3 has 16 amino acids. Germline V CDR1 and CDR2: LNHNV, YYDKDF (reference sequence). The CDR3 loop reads CATSREDRGYSYEQYF. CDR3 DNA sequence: TGTGCCACCAGCAGGGAAGACAGGGGGTACTCCTACGAGCAGTACTTC.

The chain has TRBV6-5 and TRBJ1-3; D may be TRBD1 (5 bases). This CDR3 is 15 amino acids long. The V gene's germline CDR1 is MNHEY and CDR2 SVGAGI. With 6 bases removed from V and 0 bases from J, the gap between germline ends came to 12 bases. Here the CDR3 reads CASSQGLVSGNTIYF. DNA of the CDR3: TGTGCCAGCAGCCAGGGACTGGTCTCTGGAAACACCATATATTTT.

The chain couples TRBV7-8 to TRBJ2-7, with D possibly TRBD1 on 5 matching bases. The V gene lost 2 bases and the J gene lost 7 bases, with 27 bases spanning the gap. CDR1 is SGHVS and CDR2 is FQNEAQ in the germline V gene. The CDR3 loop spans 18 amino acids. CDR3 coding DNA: TGTGCCAGCAGCTTACTAGGGGTCGGTCCGGCCATCTTTAGTGAGCAGTACTTC. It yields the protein CASSLLGVGPAIFSEQYF.

The CDR3 DNA reads as TGCGCCAGCCGGGGGAGCAATCAGCCCCAGCATTTT. Translated: CASRGSNQPQHF. V and J are TRBV10-2 and TRBJ1-5; D might be TRBD1 (5 bases). Trimming shortened V by 8 bases and J by 1 base, and 6 bases separated the two germline ends. CDR3 length equals 12 residues. CDR1 is WSHSY, CDR2 SAAADI, per germline.

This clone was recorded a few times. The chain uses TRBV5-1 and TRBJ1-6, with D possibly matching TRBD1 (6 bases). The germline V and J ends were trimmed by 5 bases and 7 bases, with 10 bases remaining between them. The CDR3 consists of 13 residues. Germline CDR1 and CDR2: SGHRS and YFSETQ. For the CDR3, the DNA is TGCGCCAGCAGTAAGGGACAAAATTCACCCCTCCACTTT. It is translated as CASSKGQNSPLHF. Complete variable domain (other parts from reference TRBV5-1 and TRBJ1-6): KAGVTQTPRYLIKTRGQQVTLSCSPISGHRSVSWYQQTPGQGLQFLFEYFSETQRNKGNFPGRFSGRQFSNSRSEMNVSTLELGDSALYLCASSKGQNSPLHFGNGTRLTVT.

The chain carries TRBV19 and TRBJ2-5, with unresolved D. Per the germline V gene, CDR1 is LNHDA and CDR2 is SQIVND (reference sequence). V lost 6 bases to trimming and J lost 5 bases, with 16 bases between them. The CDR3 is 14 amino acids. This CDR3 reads CASSRDQRWETQYF. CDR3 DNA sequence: TGTGCCAGTAGCCGTGATCAGAGGTGGGAGACCCAGTACTTC.

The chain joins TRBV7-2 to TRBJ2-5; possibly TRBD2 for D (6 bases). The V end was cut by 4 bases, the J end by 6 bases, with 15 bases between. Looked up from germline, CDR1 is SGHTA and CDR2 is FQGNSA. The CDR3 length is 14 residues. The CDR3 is CASSSTGGGKTQYF. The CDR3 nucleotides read TGTGCCAGCAGCTCCACCGGGGGTGGAAAGACCCAGTACTTC. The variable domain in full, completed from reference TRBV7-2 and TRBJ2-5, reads GAGVSQSPSNKVTEKGKDVELRCDPISGHTALYWYRQSLGQGLEFLIYFQGNSAPDKSGLPSDRFSAERTGGSVSTLTIQRTQQEDSAVYLCASSSTGGGKTQYFGPGTRLLVL.

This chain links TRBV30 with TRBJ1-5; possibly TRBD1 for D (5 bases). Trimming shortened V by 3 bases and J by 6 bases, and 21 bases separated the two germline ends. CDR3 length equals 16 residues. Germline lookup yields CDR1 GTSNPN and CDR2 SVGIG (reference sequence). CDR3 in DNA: TGTGCCTGGAGAATAGGGGTTGGAGGGGCGGGTCAGCCCCAGCATTTT. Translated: CAWRIGVGGAGQPQHF.

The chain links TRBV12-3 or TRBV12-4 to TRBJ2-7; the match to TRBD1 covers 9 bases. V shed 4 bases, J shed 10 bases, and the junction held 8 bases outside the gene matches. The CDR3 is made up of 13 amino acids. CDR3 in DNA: TGTGCCAGCAGTTCCCGGGACAGGGAGGTTCAGTACTTC. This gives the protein CASSSRDREVQYF.

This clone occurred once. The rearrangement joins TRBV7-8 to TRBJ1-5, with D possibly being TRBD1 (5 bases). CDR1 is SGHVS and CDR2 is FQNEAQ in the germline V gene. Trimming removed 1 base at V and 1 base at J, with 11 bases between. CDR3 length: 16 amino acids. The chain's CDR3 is CASSLEAGWSNQPQHF. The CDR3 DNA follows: TGTGCCAGCAGCTTAGAGGCAGGGTGGAGCAATCAGCCCCAGCATTTT.

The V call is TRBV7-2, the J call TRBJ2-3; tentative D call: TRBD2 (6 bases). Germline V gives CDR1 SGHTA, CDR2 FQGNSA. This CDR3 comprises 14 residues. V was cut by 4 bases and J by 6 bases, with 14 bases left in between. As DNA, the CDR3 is TGTGCCAGCAGCTCCCGGAGGGGCCGGGATACGCAGTATTTT. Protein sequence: CASSSRRGRDTQYF.

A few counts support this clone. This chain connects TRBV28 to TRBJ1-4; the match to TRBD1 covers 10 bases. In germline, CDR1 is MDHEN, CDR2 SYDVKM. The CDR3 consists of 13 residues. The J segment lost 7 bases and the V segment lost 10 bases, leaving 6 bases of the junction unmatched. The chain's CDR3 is CATRTGGAEKLFF. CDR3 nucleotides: TGTGCCACCAGGACAGGGGGTGCTGAAAAACTGTTTTTT.

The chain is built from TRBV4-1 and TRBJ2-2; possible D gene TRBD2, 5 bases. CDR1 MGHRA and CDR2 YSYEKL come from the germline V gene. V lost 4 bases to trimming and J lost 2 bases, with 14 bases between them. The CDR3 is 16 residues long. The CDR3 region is CASSRSRLSNTGELFF. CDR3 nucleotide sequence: TGCGCCAGCAGCCGATCCCGACTATCCAACACCGGGGAGCTGTTTTTT.

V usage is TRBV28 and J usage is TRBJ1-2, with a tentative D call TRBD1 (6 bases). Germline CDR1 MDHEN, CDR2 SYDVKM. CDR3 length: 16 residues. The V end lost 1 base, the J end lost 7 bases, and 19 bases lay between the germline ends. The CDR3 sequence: CASSLFAVQGSGGYTF. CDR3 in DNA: TGTGCCAGCAGTTTATTCGCTGTACAGGGCTCCGGTGGCTACACCTTC.

CDR3 region: CASSPGTGGSYEQYF. CDR3 DNA: TGTGCCAGCAGCCCGGGGACAGGTGGGTCCTACGAGCAGTACTTC. The chain recombines TRBV11-2 with TRBJ2-7, with 8 bases identical to TRBD1. Germline values: CDR1 SGHAT, CDR2 FQNNGV. The V segment lost 5 bases and the J segment 1 base; nucleotides outside the gene matches: 7. CDR3 size: 15 residues.

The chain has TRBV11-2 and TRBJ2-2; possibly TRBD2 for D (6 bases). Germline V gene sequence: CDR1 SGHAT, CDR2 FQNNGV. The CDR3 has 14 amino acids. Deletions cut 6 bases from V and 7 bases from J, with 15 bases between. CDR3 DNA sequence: TGTGCCAGCAGATCCCTAGCGAGTATCGGGGAGCTGTTTTTT. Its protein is CASRSLASIGELFF.